The T cell receptor beta chain under discussion was sequenced for a study of cytomegalovirus exposure and HLA in healthy donors. Study-level points and caveats: That first-cohort TCR clusters tended to co-occur in the 120 or so validation repertoires was found in a later analysis.

Sequencing was performed with immunoSEQ multiplex PCR; in TCRdb, only in-frame clones are kept and a portion is missing. Of around 300,000 clones in the sample, approximately 83% were seen once. The J segment lost 5 bases and the V segment lost 4 bases, leaving 5 bases of the junction unmatched. The CDR3 is 14 amino acids. Germline V gives CDR1 MNHEY, CDR2 SMNVEV (reference sequence). As regards this clone: The antigen is not known.

The sequencing input was PBMCs. The clonotype comes from a young woman in good health and CMV-seronegative. The chain is built from TRBV27 and TRBJ1-1, with 9 bases aligning to TRBD1. The CDR3 here is CASSYSGQGTEAFF. CDR3 nucleotides: TGTGCCAGCAGTTACTCTGGACAGGGGACTGAAGCTTTCTTT.